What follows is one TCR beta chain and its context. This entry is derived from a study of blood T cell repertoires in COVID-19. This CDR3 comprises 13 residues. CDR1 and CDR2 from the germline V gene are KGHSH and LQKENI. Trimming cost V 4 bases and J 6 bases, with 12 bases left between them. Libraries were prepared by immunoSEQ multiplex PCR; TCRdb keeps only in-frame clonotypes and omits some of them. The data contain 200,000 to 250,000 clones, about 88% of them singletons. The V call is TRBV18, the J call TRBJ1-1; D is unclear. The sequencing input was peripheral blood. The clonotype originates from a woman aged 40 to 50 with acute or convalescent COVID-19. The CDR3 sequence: CASSQLLAPEAFF. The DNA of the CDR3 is TGTGCCAGCTCACAGTTACTAGCCCCTGAAGCTTTCTTT.